The entry that follows covers one T cell receptor beta chain sequence. What it binds is not known. The CDR3 loop spans 16 amino acids. V dropped 2 bases and J dropped 8; count of bases not matched to a gene: 12. From germline, CDR1 is SEHNR and CDR2 FQNEAQ (reference sequence). Construction of TCR beta libraries was performed using quantitative 5'-RACE with molecular barcodes. TCRdb processed the 5' RACE reads anew with MiXCR; each CDR3 protein has one entry. The data contain fewer than 400,000 distinct CDR3 sequences, around 24% of them singletons. The data originate from a study of CD8 T cells in ankylosing spondylitis. Study-wide results and caveats: Earlier authors reported some of these motif variants in reactive arthritis synovial fluid and blood. A TCR beta motif of eight or nine highly homologous variants seemed to mark ankylosing spondylitis blood. Disease-linked clones displayed a CD8+ phenotype and appeared relatively rarely in peripheral blood. Clones linked to disease were reported to show significant enrichment in matched ankylosing spondylitis synovial fluid.

The TCR sequence derives from a male donor with ankylosing spondylitis. The sequenced material came from blood, either unsorted or a sorted T cell fraction (not recorded which). This chain uses TRBV7-9 with TRBJ2-1, with 7 bases matching TRBD1. CDR3 in amino acids: CASSLMVPTGADEQFF. The DNA of the CDR3 is TGTGCCAGCAGCTTAATGGTCCCCACAGGGGCCGATGAGCAGTTCTTC.